This TCR beta chain comes out of a study of metastatic and nonmetastatic thyroid tumors (dated by TCRdb to about 2020). About the full investigation: For patients with malignant and with benign thyroid disease, the researchers compared repertoires between peripheral blood samples and tumor or nodule tissue samples. Points the paper makes about the study in general: In both blood and tumor samples, TCR beta diversity was reported to be significantly higher in malignant tumors than in benign nodules.

V and J are trimmed by 5 bases and 6 bases, and the gene matches miss 10 bases of the junction. Its CDR3 holds 15 amino acids, cysteine through phenylalanine. Only the CDR3 portion is preserved as DNA: 45 bases, with reading frame beginning at the first base. No patient had received any treatment before thyroid surgery. Patient clinical samples collected from about 2011 to 2018 were retrospectively analysed using T-cell receptor beta sequencing. This clone was recorded many times. Its binding antigen is unknown. Base qualities are not at hand, and no much larger clone is one base apart. Library preparation used PCR. TCRdb shows the sequencer as Illumina HiSeq 4000. High-throughput sequencing was used to profile the TCR beta-chain CDR3 region of every patient. On the authors' methods: A classifier to discriminate distant-metastatic papillary thyroid cancer patients was built from CDR3 differences across clinicopathological groups. The Shannon index was used to measure repertoire diversity, and the Morisita-Horn index was used to measure how similar tumor and blood repertoires were. TCRdb reprocessed the public reads (quality trimming at Q25 with fastp, clone calling with MiXCR) and kept in-frame beta chains. The V and J calls come from TCRdb's annotation, not from the publication. The sample has roughly 53,000 clones on record, roughly 22% of them singletons. The ten most abundant clones make up roughly 4% of the sample.

This receptor chain uses TRBV12-3 or TRBV12-4 and TRBJ2-1, with TRBD1 identical over 7 junction bases. The sequenced material came from blood. The sequence was obtained from a female donor with papillary thyroid cancer or a benign thyroid nodule (not recorded which). Some clones in this sample may be carry-over from other donors' samples. CDR3 loop: CASSPNRGRVNEQFF. The DNA sequence is given as TGTGCCAGCAGTCCCAACAGGGGTAGGGTCAATGAGCAGTTCTTC.